The next 29 T cell receptor beta chains were all read from a single sample in a study of response to subunit inactivated influenza vaccine. Using its own MiXCR run on the RT-PCR reads, TCRdb lists one record per CDR3 protein. Of hundreds of thousands of distinct CDR3 sequences in the sample, approximately 12% were seen once. The sample was PBMCs from blood, taken on the day of vaccination. Source of these receptors: a man aged 50 to 60 who received an inactivated influenza vaccine.

This chain connects TRBV2 to TRBJ2-7, with TRBD1 matching 7 bases. There are 14 residues in the CDR3. V trimming: 4 bases; J trimming: 5 bases; junction bases outside the gene matches: 8. Germline V gives CDR1 SNHLY, CDR2 FYNNEI. The CDR3 spells CASSGYDRVDEQYF. CDR3 DNA: TGTGCCAGCAGTGGCTACGACAGGGTGGACGAGCAGTACTTC.

This clonotype was observed a few times. The CDR3 bases are TGCGCCAGCAGCGCCCCTCCGGGCAAAAACATTCAGTACTTC. It specifies CASSAPPGKNIQYF. V is TRBV4-1 and J is TRBJ2-4; D is ambiguous. Trimming stripped 5 bases from V and 3 bases from J, with 11 bases between. CDR3 length: 14 residues. Germline values: CDR1 MGHRA, CDR2 YSYEKL.

This clonotype was recorded a few times. This chain links TRBV24-1 with TRBJ2-3; the D gene is possibly TRBD2 (6 bases). The CDR3 is made up of 17 amino acids. The germline V and J ends were trimmed by 5 bases and 2 bases, with 19 bases remaining between them. Germline V CDR1 and CDR2: KGHDR, SFDVKD. CDR3 nucleotides: TGTGCCACCAGTGCCCCGGGACTCCACTCCAACACAGATACGCAGTATTTT. This translates into CATSAPGLHSNTDTQYF.

In its sample, this clonotype was seen many times. This rearrangement joins TRBV6-1 to TRBJ2-7; D unresolved. Trimming removed 5 bases from V and 5 bases from J, with 16 bases in between. Germline V gives CDR1 MNHNS, CDR2 SASEGT. This CDR3 comprises 14 residues. CDR3 region: CASSPDGLGNEQYF. CDR3 coding DNA: TGTGCCAGCAGTCCAGACGGGCTAGGGAACGAGCAGTACTTC.

This clonotype was seen more than once but under ten times. This chain joins TRBV20-1 and TRBJ1-2, with no clear D. CDR3 length equals 11 residues. V lost 2 bases and J 8 bases, leaving 9 bases between the germline ends. Germline assignment: CDR1 DFQATT and CDR2 SNEGSKA (reference sequence). This CDR3 is CSARSFGGYTF. The CDR3 DNA reads TGCAGTGCTAGATCCTTCGGGGGCTACACCTTC.

V usage is TRBV7-2 and J usage is TRBJ2-1; weak D call: TRBD1 (5 bases). The CDR3 runs to 14 residues. Germline values: CDR1 SGHTA, CDR2 FQGNSA. V lost 7 bases and J lost 7, with 17 bases in between. Written as DNA, the CDR3 is TGTGCCAGCACCAATAATGGGGCTTGGAATGAGCAGTTCTTC. Its translation is CASTNNGAWNEQFF. Full variable domain (missing parts from reference TRBV7-2 and TRBJ2-1): GAGVSQSPSNKVTEKGKDVELRCDPISGHTALYWYRQSLGQGLEFLIYFQGNSAPDKSGLPSDRFSAERTGGSVSTLTIQRTQQEDSAVYLCASTNNGAWNEQFFGPGTRLTVL.

This clonotype was counted a few times. The DNA of the CDR3 is TGCAGTGCGCCCGGGACACTTTCTAAACTGTTTTTT. This translates into CSAPGTLSKLFF. The chain has TRBV20-1 and TRBJ1-4; D may be TRBD1 (6 bases). V was clipped by 6 bases and J by 11 bases, with 16 bases between them. Germline CDR1 is DFQATT and CDR2 is SNEGSKA (reference sequence). CDR3 length: 12 amino acids.

This clonotype was recorded a few times. This sequence joins TRBV12-3 or TRBV12-4 and TRBJ2-1; 10 bases agree with TRBD2. The CDR3 extends over 15 amino acids. J gave up 6 bases and V 3 bases, and 5 bases lay outside the gene matches. In DNA, the CDR3 is TGTGCCAGCAGTTTCGCTAGCGGGGGTTTCAATGAGCAGTTCTTC. Protein: CASSFASGGFNEQFF.

This clonotype showed up just a few times. The J gene is TRBJ2-5, the V gene TRBV20-1, with a weak D call TRBD1 (5 bases). The CDR3 length is 15 residues. V was clipped by 6 bases and J by 7 bases, with 24 bases between them. Per the germline V gene, CDR1 is DFQATT and CDR2 is SNEGSKA (reference sequence). The CDR3 DNA reads TGCAGTGCCCCCTTATGGGGCCGAAGGGGTCGGACCCAGTACTTC. Its protein product is CSAPLWGRRGRTQYF.

This clonotype showed up many times. The rearrangement uses TRBV7-3 and TRBJ2-3; D not resolved. With 2 bases removed from V and 6 bases from J, the gap between germline ends came to 21 bases. Germline lookup yields CDR1 SGHTA and CDR2 FQGTGA. The CDR3 is 17 residues long. The CDR3 region is CASSLDGGPPGMDTQYF. The CDR3 DNA reads as TGTGCCAGCAGCTTAGACGGCGGTCCCCCTGGGATGGATACGCAGTATTTT. Full variable domain (rest looked up from reference TRBV7-3 and TRBJ2-3): GAGVSQTPSNKVTEKGKYVELRCDPISGHTALYWYRQSLGQGPEFLIYFQGTGAADDSGLPNDRFFAVRPEGSVSTLKIQRTERGDSAVYLCASSLDGGPPGMDTQYFGPGTRLTVL.

There are many counts of this clonotype. This chain uses TRBV5-6 with TRBJ2-2; D might be TRBD1 (5 bases). V lost 3 bases and J 5 bases, leaving 8 bases between the germline ends. Germline loops: CDR1 SGHDT, CDR2 YYEEEE. The CDR3 runs 13 residues. CDR3 DNA: TGTGCCAGCAGCTGGACACCGACCGGGGAGCTGTTTTTT. Translated, it gives CASSWTPTGELFF.

Ten or more counts support this clonotype. In nucleotides, the CDR3 is TGTGCCAGCACTACGGCCTACTCTGGAAACACCATATATTTT. Amino acids: CASTTAYSGNTIYF. The chain links TRBV6-1 to TRBJ1-3; D ambiguous. The V and J ends lost 7 bases and 0 bases respectively, with 10 bases between them. Germline V gene data show CDR1 as MNHNS and CDR2 as SASEGT. The CDR3 spans 14 residues.

J is TRBJ2-5 and V is TRBV9; 9 nucleotides agree with TRBD2. CDR1 and CDR2 (germline): SGDLS, YYNGEE. This CDR3 has 16 amino acids. V lost 0 bases to trimming and J lost 1 base; unmatched junction nucleotides: 4. The CDR3 here is CASSVGPTSGQETQYF. In DNA form, the CDR3 reads TGTGCCAGCAGCGTAGGACCGACTAGCGGCCAAGAGACCCAGTACTTC.

This clonotype appeared a few times. V is TRBV7-2 and J is TRBJ2-3; the match to TRBD2 covers 9 bases. The V gene's germline CDR1 is SGHTA and CDR2 FQGNSA. Germline trimming cut 4 bases from V and 1 base from J; bases unmatched to any gene: 6. This CDR3 comprises 16 residues. The CDR3 DNA sequence: TGTGCCAGCAGCTCCCAAGTAGCGGGGGGCACAGATACGCAGTATTTT. Translation gives CASSSQVAGGTDTQYF.

The rearrangement links TRBV3-1 to TRBJ2-2, with D possibly being TRBD2 (6 bases). CDR1 and CDR2 (germline): LGHDT, YNNKEL (reference sequence). The CDR3 extends over 19 amino acids. V dropped 11 bases and J dropped 4 bases, with 32 bases sitting between them. The CDR3 DNA reads TGTGCCTTCTGTTATAATCCCCCCTTTTTGCGGGATTCCACCGGGGAGCTGTTTTTT. This encodes CAFCYNPPFLRDSTGELFF.

This clonotype was observed a handful of times. The chain joins TRBV6-2 or TRBV6-3 to TRBJ2-7; either TRBD1 or TRBD2 may fit D (5 bases each). Trimming took 9 bases from V and 3 from J, leaving 12 bases between them. Germline loops: CDR1 MNHEY, CDR2 SVGEGT. This CDR3 contains 12 residues. This CDR3 is CASSGPIYEQYF. The CDR3 DNA is TGTGCCAGTTCGGGACCGATCTACGAGCAGTACTTC.

This clonotype was counted a few times. V is TRBV20-1 and J is TRBJ2-1; possible D gene TRBD2, 6 bases. CDR3 length equals 14 residues. CDR1 and CDR2 (germline): DFQATT, SNEGSKA (reference sequence). Trimming pared 2 bases from V and 8 bases from J, leaving 16 bases between. CDR3 loop: CSARRLERRYEQFF. The DNA of the CDR3 is TGCAGTGCTAGAAGACTAGAGCGAAGGTATGAGCAGTTCTTC.

This clonotype occurred many times. This chain connects TRBV5-1 to TRBJ2-1; D may correspond to TRBD1 or TRBD2 (5 bases each). The CDR3 contains 14 residues. Per germline, CDR1 SGHRS and CDR2 YFSETQ. The V end was cut by 4 bases, the J end by 5 bases, with 13 bases between. The CDR3 region is CASSRRGQDNEQFF. CDR3 sequence (DNA): TGCGCCAGCAGCCGTCGGGGCCAGGACAATGAGCAGTTCTTC.

This clonotype was counted many times. The V call is TRBV11-1, the J call TRBJ2-2; tentatively, D is TRBD2 (6 bases). Germline V gene sequence: CDR1 SGHAT, CDR2 FQDESV (reference sequence). This CDR3 is 15 amino acids long. Trimming took 2 bases from V and 5 from J, leaving 12 bases between them. CDR3 region: CASSLRRERTGELFF. CDR3 nucleotides: TGTGCCAGCAGCTTACGGAGGGAGCGGACCGGGGAGCTGTTTTTT.

J is TRBJ1-4 and V is TRBV5-1; TRBD1 might be the D (6 bases). The CDR3 is 15 amino acids. Between the trimmed V and J ends, which lost 0 bases and 5 bases, there was a span of 11 bases. CDR1 is SGHRS and CDR2 is YFSETQ in the germline V gene. The CDR3 spells CASSLAPGANEKLFF. The CDR3 coding sequence is TGCGCCAGCAGCTTGGCTCCGGGGGCGAATGAAAAACTGTTTTTT.

This clonotype turned up a few times. The chain couples TRBV9 to TRBJ2-3; D is undetermined. This CDR3 spans 13 amino acids. Looked up from germline, CDR1 is SGDLS and CDR2 is YYNGEE. The ends were cut back, 0 bases at V and 4 bases at J, with 6 bases in the middle. CDR3 nucleotides: TGTGCCAGCAGCGTAGCTCCCCCAGATACGCAGTATTTT. Encoded protein: CASSVAPPDTQYF.

This clonotype has a handful of counts. The chain uses TRBV7-9 and TRBJ1-2; 7 bases align to TRBD1. Unmatched junction bases numbered 12, after V lost 4 bases and J lost 4 bases. CDR3 size: 16 residues. Germline CDR1 SEHNR, CDR2 FQNEAQ (reference sequence). The CDR3 loop reads CASSSLADRSFYGYTF. CDR3 sequence (DNA): TGTGCCAGCAGCTCCCTCGCGGACAGGAGTTTCTATGGCTACACCTTC.

As for this clonotype: An end of the junction differs from the germline gene, which may be a read error. The chain has TRBV4-2 and TRBJ2-5; weak D call: TRBD2 (5 bases). This CDR3 comprises 16 residues. CDR1 and CDR2 (germline): LGHNA, YNFKEQ. This CDR3 is CATSQNPAAPKETQYF. The DNA for the CDR3 is TGTGCCACCAGCCAAAATCCAGCGGCGCCCAAAGAGACCCAGTACTTC.

The chain recombines TRBV7-2 with TRBJ2-3; 8 bases fit TRBD2. This CDR3 is 15 amino acids long. The trim removed 5 bases at V and 3 bases at J, leaving 7 bases unmatched. Germline V gene data show CDR1 as SGHTA and CDR2 as FQGNSA. CDR3 DNA: TGTGCCAGCAGCCGACTAGCGAGTTGGACAGATACGCAGTATTTT. This sequence encodes CASSRLASWTDTQYF. Complete variable domain (other parts from reference TRBV7-2 and TRBJ2-3): GAGVSQSPSNKVTEKGKDVELRCDPISGHTALYWYRQSLGQGLEFLIYFQGNSAPDKSGLPSDRFSAERTGGSVSTLTIQRTQQEDSAVYLCASSRLASWTDTQYFGPGTRLTVL.

This clonotype has at least ten counts. This chain uses TRBV29-1 with TRBJ2-1, with a tentative D call TRBD1 (5 bases). Trimming took 3 bases from V and 4 from J, leaving 10 bases between them. The length of the CDR3 is 13 residues. CDR1 and CDR2 from the germline V gene are SQVTM and ANQGSEA. CDR3 protein: CSVELTVYNEQFF. CDR3 sequence (DNA): TGCAGCGTTGAGTTGACAGTTTACAATGAGCAGTTCTTC.

This clonotype has only a few counts. The chain recombines TRBV20-1 with TRBJ2-1; possibly TRBD1 or TRBD2 for D (6 bases each). Germline loops: CDR1 DFQATT, CDR2 SNEGSKA (reference sequence). Trimming left V 5 bases short and J 5 bases short, with 16 bases between. The CDR3 length is 14 residues. The CDR3 DNA sequence: TGCAGTGCTGCATGGGGGGCGCTTAACAATGAGCAGTTCTTC. Translating gives CSAAWGALNNEQFF.

At least ten counts were recorded for this clonotype. This chain joins TRBV5-6 and TRBJ2-1; a weak D match, TRBD2 (5 bases). In germline, CDR1 is SGHDT, CDR2 YYEEEE. This CDR3 has 14 amino acids. Between the trimmed V and J ends, which lost 0 bases and 9 bases, there was a span of 13 bases. CDR3 nucleotide sequence: TGTGCCAGCAGCTTGGGACTATCATCTGGTGAGCAGTTCTTC. Translated, it gives CASSLGLSSGEQFF.

This clonotype showed up just a few times. The rearrangement links TRBV5-1 to TRBJ2-2; no firm D call. The V gene lost 5 bases and the J gene lost 3 bases, with 11 bases spanning the gap. The germline V gene encodes CDR1 SGHRS and CDR2 YFSETQ. The CDR3 spans 14 residues. CDR3 DNA sequence: TGCGCCAGCAGGGAATCTACCCACACCGGGGAGCTGTTTTTT. Protein sequence: CASRESTHTGELFF.

The sample holds a few counts of this clonotype. This chain connects TRBV5-5 to TRBJ1-2; tentative D call: TRBD1 (5 bases). Germline V gives CDR1 SGHKS, CDR2 YYEKEE (reference sequence). V was clipped by 1 base and J by 6 bases, with 13 bases between them. The CDR3 spans 14 residues. The CDR3 DNA reads TGTGCCAGCAGCTTGTCCCAGGGTACGCATGGCTACACCTTC. It translates to CASSLSQGTHGYTF.